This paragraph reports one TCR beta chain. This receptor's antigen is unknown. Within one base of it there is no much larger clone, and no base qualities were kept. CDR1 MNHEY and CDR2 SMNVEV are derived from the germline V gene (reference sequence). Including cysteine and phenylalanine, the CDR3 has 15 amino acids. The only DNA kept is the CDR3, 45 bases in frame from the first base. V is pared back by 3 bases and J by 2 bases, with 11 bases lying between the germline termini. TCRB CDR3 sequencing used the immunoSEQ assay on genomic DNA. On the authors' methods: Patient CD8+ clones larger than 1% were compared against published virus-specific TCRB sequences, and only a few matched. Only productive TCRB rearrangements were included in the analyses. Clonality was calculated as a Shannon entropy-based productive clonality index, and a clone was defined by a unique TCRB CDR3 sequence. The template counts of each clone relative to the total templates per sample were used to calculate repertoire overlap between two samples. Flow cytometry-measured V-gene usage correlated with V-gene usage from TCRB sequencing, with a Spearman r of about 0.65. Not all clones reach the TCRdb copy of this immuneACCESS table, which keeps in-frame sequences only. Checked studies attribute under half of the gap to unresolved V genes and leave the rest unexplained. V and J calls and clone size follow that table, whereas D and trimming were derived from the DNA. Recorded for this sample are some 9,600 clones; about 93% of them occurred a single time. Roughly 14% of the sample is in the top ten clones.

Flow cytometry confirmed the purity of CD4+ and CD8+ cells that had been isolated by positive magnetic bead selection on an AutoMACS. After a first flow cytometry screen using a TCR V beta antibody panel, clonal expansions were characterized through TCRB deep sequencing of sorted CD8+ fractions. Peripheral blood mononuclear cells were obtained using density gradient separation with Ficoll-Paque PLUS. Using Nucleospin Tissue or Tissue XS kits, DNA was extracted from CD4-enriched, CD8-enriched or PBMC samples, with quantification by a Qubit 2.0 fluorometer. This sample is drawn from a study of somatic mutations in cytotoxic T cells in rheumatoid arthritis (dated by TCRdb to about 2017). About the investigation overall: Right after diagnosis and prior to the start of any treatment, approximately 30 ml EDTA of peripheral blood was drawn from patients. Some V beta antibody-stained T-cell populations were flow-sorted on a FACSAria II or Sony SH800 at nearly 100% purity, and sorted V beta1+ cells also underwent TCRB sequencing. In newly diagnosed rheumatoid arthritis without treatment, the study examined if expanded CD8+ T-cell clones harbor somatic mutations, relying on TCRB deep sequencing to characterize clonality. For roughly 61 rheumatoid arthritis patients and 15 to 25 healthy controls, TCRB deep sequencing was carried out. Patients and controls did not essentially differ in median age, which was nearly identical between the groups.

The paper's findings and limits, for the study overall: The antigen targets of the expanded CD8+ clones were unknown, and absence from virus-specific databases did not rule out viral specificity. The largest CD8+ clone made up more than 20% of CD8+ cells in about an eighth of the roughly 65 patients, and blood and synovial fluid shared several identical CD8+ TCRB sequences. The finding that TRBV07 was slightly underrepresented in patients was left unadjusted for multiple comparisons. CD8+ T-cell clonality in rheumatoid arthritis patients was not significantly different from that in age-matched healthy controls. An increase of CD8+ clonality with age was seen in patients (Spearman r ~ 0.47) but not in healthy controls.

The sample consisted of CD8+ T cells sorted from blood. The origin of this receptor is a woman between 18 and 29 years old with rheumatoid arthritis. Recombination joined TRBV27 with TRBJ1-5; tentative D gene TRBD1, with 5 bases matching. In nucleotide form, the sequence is TGTGCCAGCAGTTTGGCAGGGTTGGGCAATCAGCCCCAGCATTTT. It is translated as CASSLAGLGNQPQHF.